This is a list of T cell receptor beta chains from one sample in a study of blood T cell repertoires in COVID-19. Repertoires were generated with immunoSEQ multiplex PCR, while TCRdb's copy carries only in-frame clones and drops some. The table includes under 200,000 clones, roughly 70% detected once. Sequencing was carried out using peripheral blood. These receptors came from a woman older than 75 with acute or convalescent COVID-19. Each CDR3 is given with its conserved first and last residue. A D gene is named only where the DNA matches it firmly. Where a row states a size, it is once, few, many or the class of an expanded clone; other rows omit it.

d_call j_call v_call clone_size cdr3_nt cdr3_aa
. TRBJ2-2 TRBV24-1 . TGTGCCACCAGTGCCGGGACACAGGCCTACACCGGGGAGCTGTTTTTT CATSAGTQAYTGELFF
. TRBJ1-1 TRBV28 . TGTGCCAGCAGTTCCCTACAGGGTCTCCAGAACACTGAAGCTTTCTTT CASSSLQGLQNTEAFF
. TRBJ1-5 TRBV28 . TGTGCCAGCAGTACACAGGGTAAACAGCCCCAGCATTTT CASSTQGKQPQHF
TRBD1 TRBJ2-3 TRBV14 . TGTGCCAGCAGCCCCACAGGGGGCTTAAACACAGATACGCAGTATTTT CASSPTGGLNTDTQYF
. TRBJ2-3 TRBV15 . TGTGCCACCAGCAGAGATAGAATGGCAGACATTCACACAGATACGCAGTATTTT CATSRDRMADIHTDTQYF
. TRBJ2-6 TRBV27 many TGTGCCAGCGGACCCCCCAGGGAAATCTCTGGGGCCAACGTCCTGACTTTC CASGPPREISGANVLTF
TRBD1 TRBJ2-2 TRBV5-1 . TGCGCCAGCAGCTTGGCTGACAGGGGAAGACCCGGGGAGCTGTTTTTT CASSLADRGRPGELFF
. TRBJ1-6 TRBV6-5 . TGTGCCAGCACCCCCGGGGGGAGAAATTCACCCCTCCACTTT CASTPGGRNSPLHF
. TRBJ2-1 TRBV23-1 . TGCGCCAGCAGTCAAAAACTAGGGATCAATGAGCAGTTCTTC CASSQKLGINEQFF
TRBD2 TRBJ2-1 TRBV2 . TGTGCCAGCAGTAAGAATCTAGCGGGAGCGGACAATGAGCAGTTCTTC CASSKNLAGADNEQFF
. TRBJ1-2 TRBV19 . TGTGCCAGTAGTATCGCCTCAGGCAGGGCTTATGGCTACACCTTC CASSIASGRAYGYTF
TRBD1 TRBJ2-6 TRBV2 few TGTGCCAGCAACACACAGGGGTTTGGGGCCAACGTCCTGACTTTC CASNTQGFGANVLTF
TRBD2 TRBJ2-1 TRBV3-1/TRBV3-2 . TGTGCCAGCAGCCAAGCTTGGCTAGCGGGAGGGTCGGGTGAGCAGTTCTTC CASSQAWLAGGSGEQFF
. TRBJ2-3 TRBV2 . TGTGCCAGCAGTGAACTTTTTCCTAGCACAGATACGCAGTATTTT CASSELFPSTDTQYF
. TRBJ2-7 TRBV7-2 few TGTGCCAGCAGCCTCTACCCTAGCCTCTACGAGCAGTACTTC CASSLYPSLYEQYF
. TRBJ2-3 TRBV2 . TGTGCCAGCAGTGAAAGGATAGCTAGCACAGATACGCAGTATTTT CASSERIASTDTQYF
TRBD1 TRBJ2-1 TRBV2 . TGTGCCATCTCCACTGCCAGGGGGTGGAATGAGCAGTTCTTC CAISTARGWNEQFF
. TRBJ2-5 TRBV28 . TGTGCCAGCAGTTACCGTGGCTTCCAAGAGACCCAGTACTTC CASSYRGFQETQYF
TRBD1 TRBJ1-2 TRBV11-2 . TGTGCCAGCAGCTTAGATCCAGGGGGATACTATGGCTACACCTTC CASSLDPGGYYGYTF
TRBD2 TRBJ2-3 TRBV11-2 few TGTGCCAGCAGCTTAGCGAGGGGTAGCGGGAGGCAGTATTTT CASSLARGSGRQYF
. TRBJ2-7 TRBV28 . TGTGCCAGCAGTTTGTTGCTTATAAGAGACAGCGACTCCTACGAGCAGTACTTC CASSLLLIRDSDSYEQYF
TRBD1 TRBJ2-1 TRBV9 . TGTGCCAGCAGCGCCCGGGGACAGGGGACCAATGAGCAGTTCTTC CASSARGQGTNEQFF
. TRBJ2-3 TRBV7-6 . TGTGCCAGCAGCTTAGGGGGGCTTGGCACAGATACGCAGTATTTT CASSLGGLGTDTQYF
. TRBJ2-2 TRBV7-6 . TGTGCCAGCAGCTTCGGGGTGCTCGATGGGGAGCTGTTTTTT CASSFGVLDGELFF
TRBD1 TRBJ1-1 TRBV6-6 once TGTGCCAGCGGACAGGGTGACACTGAAGCTTTCTTT CASGQGDTEAFF
. TRBJ2-2 TRBV7-2 . TGTGCCAGCAGCCGCCGGCGGGGCGGCGGGGAGCTGTTTTTT CASSRRRGGGELFF
. TRBJ2-3 TRBV18 . TGTGCCAGCTCACCAACAGGGGGGGAGACAGATACGCAGTATTTT CASSPTGGETDTQYF
TRBD1 TRBJ2-1 TRBV28 . TGTGCCAGCAGTTCGTTGACAGGGGAGTCCTACAATGAGCAGTTCTTC CASSSLTGESYNEQFF
TRBD2 TRBJ2-7 TRBV5-1 . TGCGCCAGCAGCCCTAGCGGGAGGTACTACGAGCAGTACTTC CASSPSGRYYEQYF
. TRBJ2-3 TRBV7-2 . TGTGCCAGCAGCTTAGGTTCGGCGGCAGATACGCAGTATTTT CASSLGSAADTQYF
TRBD1 TRBJ1-1 TRBV5-4 . TGTGCCAGCAGCACGGGACAGGGGGTCACTGAAGCTTTCTTT CASSTGQGVTEAFF
. TRBJ2-7 TRBV28 few TGTGCCAGCAGTCGACAGTCAGTCTACGAGCAGTACTTC CASSRQSVYEQYF
TRBD1 TRBJ1-3 TRBV2 . TGTGCCAGCAGCCAGACAGGGGAGTACGGAAACACCATATATTTT CASSQTGEYGNTIYF
TRBD2 TRBJ2-1 TRBV5-1 . TGCGCCAGCAGCTTGGTGGCGGGAGGGCGCCCGGAGCAGTTCTTC CASSLVAGGRPEQFF
. TRBJ2-3 TRBV11-3 . TGTGCCAGCAGCGCCGGGGTTCCAGATACGCAGTATTTT CASSAGVPDTQYF
TRBD2 TRBJ2-7 TRBV7-2 . TGTGCCAGCAGCGAAGGGATGGCGGGAGGGCCCCGCGAGCAGTACTTC CASSEGMAGGPREQYF
. TRBJ2-6 TRBV7-3 . TGTGCCAGCAGCTTAAGTGGAACAGCCAAGCCCCTGACTTTC CASSLSGTAKPLTF
TRBD1 TRBJ1-5 TRBV10-3 once TGTGCCATCAGTGCAGACAGGGAAGGGCAGCCCCAGCATTTT CAISADREGQPQHF
. TRBJ1-1 TRBV21-1 once TGTGCCAGCAGCAAATCGGGGACAGTCATGAACACTGAAGCTTTCTTT CASSKSGTVMNTEAFF
TRBD2 TRBJ2-5 TRBV6-2/TRBV6-3 . TGTGCCAGCAGTTCGCAGAAAATAGCGGGAGATTTACGTAGGGAGACCCAGTACTTC CASSSQKIAGDLRRETQYF
. TRBJ2-3 TRBV9 once TGTGCCAGCAGCGTAGGTCGGCTAGCCGATACGCAGTATTTT CASSVGRLADTQYF
TRBD1 TRBJ1-6 TRBV6-5 . TGTGCCAGCAGCCAAACAGGGGATTCACCCCTCCACTTT CASSQTGDSPLHF
. TRBJ2-3 TRBV6-2/TRBV6-3 . TGTGCCAGCAGTTACGAGGACCAGGGGACAGATACGCAGTATTTT CASSYEDQGTDTQYF
TRBD1 TRBJ1-2 TRBV7-9 . TGTGCCAGCAGCTTAGACAGGGGTGGGGTTGATGGCTACACCTTC CASSLDRGGVDGYTF
. TRBJ2-1 TRBV7-2 . TGTGCCAGCAGCCCATCGTTCGCGTTTGTGGACAATGAGCAGTTCTTC CASSPSFAFVDNEQFF
TRBD2 TRBJ2-2 TRBV7-9 . TGTGCCAGCAGCTTAGATTCTAGCGGGAGTACCGGGGAGCTGTTTTTT CASSLDSSGSTGELFF
. TRBJ1-6 TRBV28 few TGTGCCACCAGAAACCTGGGACAACCCCTCCACTTT CATRNLGQPLHF
TRBD2 TRBJ2-3 TRBV7-9 . TGTGCCAGCAGGAGATTAAGGGGACTAGTAAGAGAAGATACGCAGTATTTT CASRRLRGLVREDTQYF